Presented here are 25 T cell receptor beta chains from one specimen sequenced in a study of identical twins. TCRdb ran MiXCR on the 5' RACE reads and lists one entry per CDR3 protein. The sample lists 450,000 or so distinct CDR3 sequences, 20% to 25% occurring once. This same sample was also taken into another study, of T cells expressing NK-cell markers.

Material: CD4+ T cells sorted from blood. These receptors were collected from a young woman in good health.

This chain uses TRBV6-2 or TRBV6-3 with TRBJ2-5; 11 bases are a match to TRBD2. This CDR3 is 16 amino acids long. CDR1 MNHEY and CDR2 SVGEGT come from the germline V gene. V shed 2 bases, J shed 5 bases, and the junction held 7 bases outside the gene matches. CDR3 bases: TGTGCCAGCAGTTACCGGCCGACTAGCGGGATGGAGACCCAGTACTTC. Its protein is CASSYRPTSGMETQYF.

The table lists this clonotype with a few counts. The V and J genes are TRBV12-3 or TRBV12-4 and TRBJ2-1; weak D call: TRBD2 (5 bases). CDR3 length equals 15 residues. The V and J ends lost 4 bases and 10 bases respectively, with 20 bases between them. In DNA, the CDR3 is TGTGCCAGCAGTTCCCCTGGGAAGGGAGAGGGAGAGCAGTTCTTC. This encodes CASSSPGKGEGEQFF.

This clonotype has ten or more counts. The chain joins TRBV29-1 to TRBJ1-1, with 10 bases identical to TRBD1. The CDR3 extends over 15 amino acids. V lost 7 bases, J lost 10 bases, and 18 bases stayed unmatched. Per germline, CDR1 SQVTM and CDR2 ANQGSEA. As DNA, the CDR3 is TGCAGCGGAAGAAATAAGGGACAGGGGACTCGGGGAGCTTTCTTT. It specifies CSGRNKGQGTRGAFF. The whole variable domain, filled in from reference TRBV29-1 and TRBJ1-1, reads SAVISQKPSRDICQRGTSLTIQCQVDSQVTMMFWYRQQPGQSLTLIATANQGSEATYESGFVIDKFPISRPNLTFSTLTVSNMSPEDSSIYLCSGRNKGQGTRGAFFGQGTRLTVV.

CDR3 DNA: TGCAGTGCTAGAGATTGGACCGGCGGATCCTACAATGAGCAGTTCTTC. Its protein is CSARDWTGGSYNEQFF. The gene calls are TRBV20-1 and TRBJ2-1; D gene uncertain. With 0 bases removed from V and 1 base from J, the gap between germline ends came to 13 bases. The length of the CDR3 is 16 residues. Germline V gives CDR1 DFQATT, CDR2 SNEGSKA (reference sequence).

This clonotype was recorded many times. The chain joins TRBV5-1 to TRBJ2-5; no reliable D call. V gave up 2 bases and J gave up 4 bases, with 9 bases separating them. There are 13 residues in the CDR3. Germline V CDR1 and CDR2: SGHRS, YFSETQ. The CDR3 region is CASSLSSGETQYF. CDR3 in DNA: TGCGCCAGCAGCTTATCGTCCGGAGAGACCCAGTACTTC. The full variable domain, completed using reference TRBV5-1 and TRBJ2-5, is KAGVTQTPRYLIKTRGQQVTLSCSPISGHRSVSWYQQTPGQGLQFLFEYFSETQRNKGNFPGRFSGRQFSNSRSEMNVSTLELGDSALYLCASSLSSGETQYFGPGTRLLVL.

CDR3 coding DNA: TGTGCCAGCAGTCCAGCGGGGGGGATCGTCGGGGAGCTGTTTTTT. It translates to CASSPAGGIVGELFF. This chain uses TRBV12-3 or TRBV12-4 with TRBJ2-2; 10 bases line up with TRBD2. This CDR3 spans 15 amino acids. V dropped 5 bases and J dropped 7; count of bases not matched to a gene: 7.

This rearrangement joins TRBV14 to TRBJ2-3; D might be TRBD1 (5 bases). Trimming left V 3 bases short and J 4 bases short, with 11 bases between. Germline V CDR1 and CDR2: SGHDN, FVKESK. There are 14 residues in the CDR3. The CDR3 region has the DNA TGTGCCAGCAGCCAGTATACAGGTGCAGATACGCAGTATTTT. It specifies CASSQYTGADTQYF.

Only a few counts were recorded for this clonotype. The chain is built from TRBV20-1 and TRBJ2-2; no firm D call. Germline V lookup: CDR1 DFQATT, CDR2 SNEGSKA (reference sequence). The CDR3 runs 14 residues. Between the trimmed V and J ends, which lost 2 bases and 0 bases, there was a span of 7 bases. CDR3 residues: CSARIPSNTGELFF. The DNA of the CDR3 is TGCAGTGCTAGAATTCCGTCGAACACCGGGGAGCTGTTTTTT.

The sample holds many counts of this clonotype. The chain combines TRBV7-2 with TRBJ1-1; 8 bases are a match to TRBD1. This CDR3 is 12 amino acids long. The trim removed 3 bases at V and 6 bases at J, leaving 0 bases unmatched. The V gene's germline CDR1 is SGHTA and CDR2 FQGNSA. CDR3: CASSLTGAEAFF. DNA of the CDR3: TGTGCCAGCAGCTTGACAGGGGCTGAAGCTTTCTTT.

The rearrangement links TRBV6-2 or TRBV6-3 to TRBJ2-7, with 7 bases identical to TRBD2. Germline CDR1 MNHEY, CDR2 SVGEGT. J lost 1 base, V lost 6 bases, and 6 bases had no gene match. The CDR3 runs to 14 residues. Here the CDR3 reads CASSSRERSYEQYF. The DNA for the CDR3 is TGTGCCAGCAGCTCGCGGGAGAGGTCCTACGAGCAGTACTTC.

The chain joins TRBV12-3 or TRBV12-4 to TRBJ1-1, with 7 nucleotides matching TRBD1. The CDR3 is 14 amino acids. The ends lost 5 bases at V and 4 bases at J; junction bases unmatched: 7. The CDR3 region is CASSQKTGVTEAFF. The DNA of the CDR3 is TGTGCCAGCAGTCAAAAAACAGGGGTCACTGAAGCTTTCTTT.

The chain links TRBV5-1 to TRBJ2-1, with 9 bases fitting TRBD2. CDR1 SGHRS and CDR2 YFSETQ come from the germline V gene. Unmatched junction bases numbered 6, after V lost 3 bases and J lost 2 bases. The CDR3 is made up of 16 amino acids. The DNA for the CDR3 is TGCGCCAGCAGCTCTCGGAGCGGGGGGACCTACAATGAGCAGTTCTTC. It translates to CASSSRSGGTYNEQFF. The full variable domain, its missing parts supplied by reference TRBV5-1 and TRBJ2-1, is KAGVTQTPRYLIKTRGQQVTLSCSPISGHRSVSWYQQTPGQGLQFLFEYFSETQRNKGNFPGRFSGRQFSNSRSEMNVSTLELGDSALYLCASSSRSGGTYNEQFFGPGTRLTVL.

V and J are TRBV20-1 and TRBJ2-1; D might be TRBD1 or TRBD2, each matching 5 bases. The germline V and J ends were trimmed by 3 bases and 5 bases, with 17 bases remaining between them. Germline CDR1 is DFQATT and CDR2 is SNEGSKA (reference sequence). CDR3 length: 15 amino acids. DNA for the CDR3: TGCAGTGCTAGTTCGATGAGGGGAACTAACAATGAGCAGTTCTTC. Protein product: CSASSMRGTNNEQFF.

The V call is TRBV7-9, the J call TRBJ2-3; D not resolved. There are 14 residues in the CDR3. The germline V gene has CDR1 SEHNR and CDR2 FQNEAQ (reference sequence). The germline V and J ends were trimmed by 2 bases and 3 bases, with 9 bases remaining between them. Written as DNA, the CDR3 is TGTGCCAGCAGCTTATATGGGCGGACAGATACGCAGTATTTT. As protein: CASSLYGRTDTQYF.

V is TRBV3-1 and J is TRBJ2-7; perhaps TRBD2 as D (5 bases). Deletions cut 6 bases from V and 2 bases from J, with 17 bases between. The CDR3 has 15 residues. CDR1 and CDR2 (germline): LGHDT, YNNKEL (reference sequence). The CDR3 protein is CASSDTGDSPYEQYF. The CDR3 nucleotides read TGTGCCAGCAGTGACACCGGGGATTCCCCCTACGAGCAGTACTTC.

This clonotype was counted a few times. The chain employs TRBV10-3 and TRBJ2-3, with TRBD1 matching over 9 bases. The junction had 8 bases not matched to a gene; V was cut back by 10 bases and J by 6 bases. CDR1 and CDR2 (germline): ENHRY, SYGVKD. The CDR3 is 13 residues long. The CDR3 reads CASGTGQWDTQYF. CDR3 DNA sequence: TGTGCCAGCGGGACAGGGCAATGGGATACGCAGTATTTT.

The V and J genes are TRBV7-9 and TRBJ2-7; TRBD2 might be the D (6 bases). The germline V and J ends were trimmed by 2 bases and 2 bases, with 13 bases remaining between them. This CDR3 contains 15 residues. The germline CDR1 and CDR2 sequences are SEHNR and FQNEAQ (reference sequence). The CDR3 DNA reads as TGTGCCAGCAGCTTAACGGCGGGGAGACCCTACGAGCAGTACTTC. This codes for CASSLTAGRPYEQYF.

The J gene is TRBJ2-1, the V gene TRBV20-1; D is ambiguous. With 5 bases removed from V and 4 bases from J, the gap between germline ends came to 9 bases. The length of the CDR3 is 12 residues. The V gene's germline CDR1 is DFQATT and CDR2 SNEGSKA (reference sequence). The CDR3 coding sequence is TGCAGTGCTCAGTGGGGTTACAATGAGCAGTTCTTC. Translation: CSAQWGYNEQFF.

Here the CDR3 reads CASRATGRDEQYF. CDR3 coding DNA: TGTGCCAGCAGGGCGACAGGGAGGGACGAGCAGTACTTC. The V call is TRBV12-3 or TRBV12-4, the J call TRBJ2-7; D assignment may be TRBD1 or TRBD2 (7 bases each). The CDR3 covers 13 residues. V was shortened by 6 bases and J by 5 bases, with 14 bases between the two germline ends.

This clonotype was detected a few times. The rearrangement links TRBV6-1 to TRBJ2-3; D is uncertain. The germline gives CDR1 MNHNS, CDR2 SASEGT. V gave up 4 bases and J gave up 4 bases, with 9 bases separating them. The length of the CDR3 is 13 residues. The CDR3 protein is CASSGSGPDTQYF. CDR3 bases: TGTGCCAGCAGTGGATCCGGGCCAGATACGCAGTATTTT.

At least ten counts were recorded for this clonotype. The chain has TRBV6-5 and TRBJ2-5; the D call may be TRBD1 or TRBD2 (7 bases each). Germline V gene data show CDR1 as MNHEY and CDR2 as SVGAGI. CDR3 length equals 12 residues. Deletions cut 8 bases from V and 6 bases from J, with 13 bases between. CDR3 sequence reads: CASRQGLQTQYF. DNA of the CDR3: TGTGCCAGCCGACAGGGACTACAGACCCAGTACTTC.

This clonotype was counted a few times. This chain links TRBV20-1 with TRBJ2-5, with D perhaps matching TRBD2 (7 bases). Germline assignment: CDR1 DFQATT and CDR2 SNEGSKA (reference sequence). V dropped 5 bases and J dropped 5 bases, with 15 bases sitting between them. The CDR3 spans 13 residues. CDR3 nucleotide sequence: TGCAGTGCTGGGGGGGGCTCAACCGAGACCCAGTACTTC. Encoded protein: CSAGGGSTETQYF.

This chain uses TRBV9 with TRBJ2-3, with D maybe TRBD2 (5 bases). Looked up from germline, CDR1 is SGDLS and CDR2 is YYNGEE. The CDR3 covers 13 residues. V lost 3 bases and J lost 4, with 9 bases in between. The DNA of the CDR3 is TGTGCCAGCAGCGATGGGAGCGCAGATACGCAGTATTTT. This gives the protein CASSDGSADTQYF.

This clonotype has just a few counts. This chain joins TRBV5-1 and TRBJ2-1; 7 bases are a match to TRBD2. Trimming at V came to 4 bases and at J to 7 bases, leaving 17 bases not matched to a gene. Germline CDR1 SGHRS, CDR2 YFSETQ. CDR3 length: 17 amino acids. CDR3 loop: CASSRRTSAFTRNEQFF. Written as DNA, the CDR3 is TGCGCCAGCAGCCGGAGAACTAGCGCTTTTACGAGGAATGAGCAGTTCTTC. Full variable domain (missing parts from reference TRBV5-1 and TRBJ2-1): KAGVTQTPRYLIKTRGQQVTLSCSPISGHRSVSWYQQTPGQGLQFLFEYFSETQRNKGNFPGRFSGRQFSNSRSEMNVSTLELGDSALYLCASSRRTSAFTRNEQFFGPGTRLTVL.

V and J are TRBV6-1 and TRBJ2-7, with TRBD1 matching 7 bases. The germline CDR1 and CDR2 sequences are MNHNS and SASEGT. J gave up 2 bases and V 10 bases, and 8 bases lay outside the gene matches. The CDR3 extends over 13 amino acids. The CDR3 spells CATRQGRAYEQYF. The CDR3 DNA sequence: TGTGCCACCCGACAGGGTCGGGCCTACGAGCAGTACTTC.